This record looks at one T cell receptor (beta chain) sequence and its context. The data belong to a study of cytomegalovirus exposure and HLA in healthy donors. The CDR3 contains 13 residues. Trimming at V came to 10 bases and at J to 7 bases, leaving 6 bases not matched to a gene. The germline gives CDR1 MDHEN, CDR2 SYDVKM. Libraries were prepared by immunoSEQ multiplex PCR; TCRdb keeps only in-frame clonotypes and omits some of them. Of about 150,000 clones detected, just under 90% appear once; the ten largest clones hold about 6.4%. This receptor was identified in a woman in her twenties or thirties in good health and CMV-seropositive. The source material was PBMCs. V usage is TRBV28 and J usage is TRBJ1-6, with 8 bases matching TRBD1. In nucleotides, the CDR3 is TGTGCCACCCAGGGGGCTGGGAATTCACCCCTCCACTTT. Its protein is CATQGAGNSPLHF.